This TCR beta chain was sequenced during a study of blood T cell repertoires in COVID-19. Profiling relied on immunoSEQ multiplex PCR, and the TCRdb table lists in-frame clones only, not all of them. The sample gives a few hundred thousand clones, around 87% of which show up once; under 9% is in the top ten. Germline assignment: CDR1 SQVTM and CDR2 ANQGSEA. V was pared by 8 bases and J by 4 bases, with 3 bases of the junction left unmatched. The CDR3 contains 11 residues. This clone was seen once. The chain couples TRBV29-1 to TRBJ2-5, with 8 bases fitting TRBD1. Material: peripheral blood. This TCR derives from a woman in her sixties or seventies with active or convalescent COVID-19. CDR3 bases: TGCAGCTCAGGGGGCGGAGAGACCCAGTACTTC. It yields the protein CSSGGGETQYF.